Given below is one T cell receptor (beta chain) in context. In the source study's methods: For nucleated cells, counts were estimated from reference gene primer amplification. Method: immunoSEQ multiplex PCR; TCRdb's copy keeps in-frame clones and lacks some. V, J and clone size reflect that table, while D and trimming were determined from the DNA. The sample lists fewer than 300,000 clones, 88% occurring once. The source of the sample is a study of blood T cell repertoires in COVID-19. About the research overall: Spain, Italy and the United States supplied samples that represented acute and convalescent COVID-19. PBMCs, B-cell-depleted T cells, or T cells were the source of the cDNA or gDNA that made up the material.

The V and J ends lost 5 bases and 6 bases, in that order; junction bases with no gene match: 11. The CDR3 spans 15 residues. Germline loops: CDR1 SGHTA, CDR2 FQGNSA. The rearrangement uses TRBV7-2 and TRBJ1-1; TRBD1 matches 8 bases. What was sequenced was peripheral blood. The receptor's source is a woman aged 25 to 39 with acute or convalescent COVID-19. The CDR3 sequence: CASSGGRGRFAEAFF. The CDR3 nucleotides are TGTGCCAGCAGCGGGGGCAGGGGGCGCTTCGCTGAAGCTTTCTTT.